The 4 T cell receptor beta chains below all came from one sample that was sequenced in a study of blood T cell repertoires in COVID-19 (dated by TCRdb to about 2020). The library was generated by the immunoSEQ multiplex PCR assay. TCRdb retrieved this table from immuneACCESS and kept in-frame rearrangements only. Not all clones are present; in checked studies, unresolved V genes account for under half, and no reason is known for the remainder. Counted in this sample were some 500,000 clones; 85% to 90% of them appeared once. Of the sample, under 8.5% falls within the top ten clones. Sequences were obtained from peripheral blood. The receptors derive from a woman aged 45-65 years with COVID-19, enrolled during active disease.

The CDR3 sequence is CASSGQGGMNTEAFF. DNA of the CDR3: TGTGCCAGCAGCGGACAGGGGGGAATGAACACTGAAGCTTTCTTT. The chain employs TRBV9 and TRBJ1-1; 9 nucleotides align to TRBD1. CDR1 and CDR2 from the germline V gene are SGDLS and YYNGEE. Trimming took 3 bases from V and 0 from J; bases not matched to a gene: 3. The CDR3 runs to 15 residues.

This chain joins TRBV27 and TRBJ1-5; 7 nucleotides align to TRBD1. This CDR3 region has 15 residues. Germline V gene sequence: CDR1 MNHEY, CDR2 SMNVEV (reference sequence). V was clipped by 4 bases and J by 7 bases; unmatched bases: 10. Here the CDR3 reads CASSSPGDRGQPQHF. Here the CDR3 DNA reads TGTGCCAGCAGTTCCCCGGGGGACAGAGGACAGCCCCAGCATTTT.

A few counts support this clone. The chain uses TRBV30 and TRBJ1-1, with TRBD1 as a possible D gene (6 bases). Trimming cost V 3 bases and J 7 bases, with 18 bases left between them. Germline CDR1 GTSNPN, CDR2 SVGIG (reference sequence). The CDR3 loop spans 14 amino acids. As DNA, the CDR3 is TGTGCCTGGAGGCGAGGGGGGGTAGGAGGTGAAGCTTTCTTT. It codes for CAWRRGGVGGEAFF.

This chain connects TRBV5-1 to TRBJ1-6, with TRBD1 matching 11 bases. Germline V gene lookup returns CDR1 SGHRS and CDR2 YFSETQ. The CDR3 has 17 residues. V was pared by 4 bases and J by 8 bases, with 11 bases of the junction left unmatched. The CDR3 DNA reads as TGCGCCAGCAGCCCCCGGACAGGGGGCCCACGGGATTCACCCCTCCACTTT. It encodes CASSPRTGGPRDSPLHF.